Each of the 17 T cell receptor beta chains below was sequenced from the same sample in a study of type 1 regulatory T cells. TCRdb itself ran the reads through MiXCR, one entry per CDR3 protein. The data show about 97,000 distinct CDR3 sequences, 30% to 35% seen once. The sequenced sample was CD4+ T cells, either the whole sample or a sorted fraction (not recorded which). The receptors shown here come from a human donor in good health.

There are a few counts of this clonotype. V gene TRBV7-2 combines with J gene TRBJ2-5; D gene ambiguous. This CDR3 comprises 12 residues. The germline V gene encodes CDR1 SGHTA and CDR2 FQGNSA. The ends were cut back, 1 base at V and 4 bases at J, with 4 bases in the middle. Here the CDR3 reads CASSLVGETQYF. The CDR3 bases are TGTGCCAGCAGCTTAGTTGGAGAGACCCAGTACTTC.

The CDR3 sequence is CASSDEDTQYF. The CDR3 DNA reads TGTGCCAGCAGTGACGAGGATACGCAGTATTTT. The chain employs TRBV2 and TRBJ2-3; D is unclear. Trimming removed 3 bases at V and 6 bases at J, with 4 bases between. This CDR3 has 11 amino acids. The V gene's germline CDR1 is SNHLY and CDR2 FYNNEI.

This clonotype was counted only a few times. The V call is TRBV3-1, the J call TRBJ2-5; D perhaps matches TRBD1 (5 bases). The CDR3 runs 16 residues. V lost 1 base to trimming and J lost 1 base, with 13 bases between them. CDR1 is LGHDT, CDR2 YNNKEL, per germline (reference sequence). The CDR3: CASSQAVPGSQETQYF. The CDR3 DNA is TGTGCCAGCAGCCAAGCCGTTCCAGGGTCCCAAGAGACCCAGTACTTC.

This clonotype appeared a few times. The rearrangement joins TRBV28 to TRBJ2-7; unclear D gene. This CDR3 spans 13 amino acids. The germline V gene encodes CDR1 MDHEN and CDR2 SYDVKM. Trimming removed 2 bases at V and 7 bases at J, with 12 bases between. The CDR3 spells CASSLSLPNEQYF. The DNA of the CDR3 is TGTGCCAGCAGTTTAAGCCTCCCTAATGAGCAGTACTTC.

This chain uses TRBV6-1 with TRBJ1-2; D gene ambiguous. The V gene's germline CDR1 is MNHNS and CDR2 SASEGT. The CDR3 extends over 16 amino acids. V lost 1 base to trimming and J lost 4 bases, with 16 bases between them. The CDR3: CASSEERVSPSYGYTF. CDR3 coding DNA: TGTGCCAGCAGTGAAGAGAGGGTTTCTCCCTCCTATGGCTACACCTTC.

This clonotype was found a few times. In DNA form, the CDR3 reads TGTGCCAGCACCCCCCCCCCTAGCGGGAGGGCATGGTACAATGAGCAGTTCTTC. It specifies CASTPPPSGRAWYNEQFF. This chain connects TRBV7-9 to TRBJ2-1; 12 bases match TRBD2. The ends lost 7 bases at V and 4 bases at J; junction bases unmatched: 14. CDR3 length: 18 amino acids. CDR1 and CDR2 from the germline V gene are SEHNR and FQNEAQ (reference sequence).

This clonotype has a single count. This chain links TRBV9 with TRBJ1-4; D possibly corresponds to TRBD1 (6 bases). The germline CDR1 and CDR2 sequences are SGDLS and YYNGEE. Trimming took 4 bases from V and 4 from J, leaving 14 bases between them. The length of the CDR3 is 15 residues. Here the CDR3 reads CASSSVTGINEKLFF. CDR3 in DNA: TGTGCCAGCAGCTCCGTGACAGGCATTAATGAAAAACTGTTTTTT.

This CDR3 is CASSQDPGGPGNEQFF. CDR3 in DNA: TGTGCCAGCAGCCAGGATCCCGGGGGGCCCGGCAATGAGCAGTTCTTC. This sequence joins TRBV3-1 and TRBJ2-1, with D maybe TRBD2 (7 bases). CDR3 size: 16 residues. Germline CDR1 reads LGHDT; CDR2 reads YNNKEL (reference sequence). The V gene lost 3 bases and the J gene lost 6 bases, with 18 bases spanning the gap.

This clonotype was detected only a few times. This rearrangement joins TRBV10-3 to TRBJ2-5; 9 bases map to TRBD1. V dropped 6 bases and J dropped 4; count of bases not matched to a gene: 6. This CDR3 region has 14 residues. Germline V gene data show CDR1 as ENHRY and CDR2 as SYGVKD. CDR3 protein: CAIREDRGGETQYF. CDR3 in DNA: TGTGCCATCAGGGAGGACAGGGGTGGAGAGACCCAGTACTTC.

This clonotype was detected a few times. This chain joins TRBV12-3 or TRBV12-4 and TRBJ2-1; 16 bases are a match to TRBD2. With V trimmed by 6 bases and J by 8 bases, 4 bases remained unmatched. The CDR3 runs 15 residues. CDR3 bases: TGTGCCAGCAGGGGACTAGCGGGAGGGCGGGATGAGCAGTTCTTC. Its protein product is CASRGLAGGRDEQFF.

This clonotype came up a few times. The chain joins TRBV12-3 or TRBV12-4 to TRBJ1-1, with TRBD1 identical over 9 bases. The V and J ends lost 6 bases and 4 bases, in that order; junction bases with no gene match: 9. This CDR3 spans 15 amino acids. The CDR3 protein is CASRKTGGLATEAFF. CDR3 in DNA: TGTGCCAGCAGAAAGACAGGGGGGTTGGCCACTGAAGCTTTCTTT.

This clonotype is a singleton in its sample. This chain connects TRBV7-9 to TRBJ2-1; TRBD1 agrees at 7 bases. CDR1 is SEHNR and CDR2 is FQNEAQ in the germline V gene (reference sequence). This CDR3 is 15 amino acids long. Germline trimming cut 5 bases from V and 3 bases from J; bases unmatched to any gene: 7. This CDR3 is CASSPAGTVYNEQFF. CDR3 in DNA: TGTGCCAGCAGCCCCGCCGGGACAGTCTACAATGAGCAGTTCTTC.

The sample holds a few counts of this clonotype. The rearrangement uses TRBV20-1 and TRBJ1-1; the D is unclear. Trimming removed 3 bases from V and 2 bases from J, with 10 bases in between. The germline CDR1 and CDR2 sequences are DFQATT and SNEGSKA (reference sequence). The length of the CDR3 is 13 residues. The CDR3 nucleotides are TGCAGTGCTAGGGTTCAGGTCAACACTGAAGCTTTCTTT. Protein product: CSARVQVNTEAFF.

V is TRBV3-1 and J is TRBJ2-2, with TRBD1 matching over 10 bases. The germline gives CDR1 LGHDT, CDR2 YNNKEL (reference sequence). The V and J ends lost 1 base and 5 bases, in that order; junction bases with no gene match: 4. There are 16 residues in the CDR3. CDR3 bases: TGTGCCAGCAGCCAAGGCAGGGACAGGGGTACCGGGGAGCTGTTTTTT. Translated, it gives CASSQGRDRGTGELFF.

The chain employs TRBV14 and TRBJ2-1; 10 nucleotides match TRBD2. The CDR3 consists of 18 residues. After removal of 0 bases from V and 0 bases from J, the junction contained 5 bases not matched to a gene. From germline, CDR1 is SGHDN and CDR2 FVKESK. The DNA of the CDR3 is TGTGCCAGCAGCCAAGAGTTTAGCGGGAGGAGCTCCTACAATGAGCAGTTCTTC. It yields the protein CASSQEFSGRSSYNEQFF.

The V and J genes are TRBV4-2 and TRBJ2-4; D uncertain. Germline V gene data show CDR1 as LGHNA and CDR2 as YNFKEQ. CDR3 length: 16 amino acids. V gave up 0 bases and J gave up 0 bases, with 9 bases separating them. CDR3 coding DNA: TGTGCCAGCAGCCAAGAGACTTCTCTAGCCAAAAACATTCAGTACTTC. Its protein product is CASSQETSLAKNIQYF.

This clonotype showed up just a few times. The CDR3 sequence is CASSVGGGKAATGELFF. The CDR3 DNA is TGTGCCAGCAGCGTAGGAGGGGGGAAAGCCGCAACCGGGGAGCTGTTTTTT. The rearrangement joins TRBV9 to TRBJ2-2, with D perhaps matching TRBD1 or TRBD2 (6 bases each). The CDR3 is 17 residues long. Trimming took 0 bases from V and 5 from J, leaving 17 bases between them. Germline CDR1 is SGDLS and CDR2 is YYNGEE. Full variable domain (rest looked up from reference TRBV9 and TRBJ2-2): DSGVTQTPKHLITATGQRVTLRCSPRSGDLSVYWYQQSLDQGLQFLIQYYNGEERAKGNILERFSAQQFPDLHSELNLSSLELGDSALYFCASSVGGGKAATGELFFGEGSRLTVL.